This note documents a single TCR beta chain sequence. The antigen is not known. The data were taken from a study of cytomegalovirus exposure and HLA in healthy donors. Background on the study: Genetic ancestry analysis placed around four fifths of the 400 or so donors that were genotyped in the Caucasian-associated cluster. General observations from the study: In an earlier analysis, productive rearrangement rates for most beta V segments clustered near 90% or 30%. In a later analysis, approximately 18,000 TCR beta sequences were associated with HLA alleles at 0.05 false discovery rate. Analysis was carried out at a later point, and it linked a missense DCLRE1C variant to TCR beta V- and J-gene trimming.

CDR3 length: 12 residues. V lost 7 bases and J 1 base, leaving 7 bases between the germline ends. Germline V lookup: CDR1 SNHLY, CDR2 FYNNEI. The PCR employed 60 Vbeta primers together with 13 Jbeta primers. The repertoire was sequenced with immunoSEQ multiplex PCR; TCRdb's copy has only in-frame clones and lacks some. The sample consists of approximately 81,000 clones, approximately 81% of them appearing once. The origin of this receptor is a woman between 45 and 65 years old in good health and CMV-seropositive. Sequencing was done on a sample of PBMCs. J is TRBJ2-5 and V is TRBV2; D not resolved. CDR3 nucleotides: TGTGCCAGCAAGCCGGGCCAAGAGACCCAGTACTTC. As protein: CASKPGQETQYF.